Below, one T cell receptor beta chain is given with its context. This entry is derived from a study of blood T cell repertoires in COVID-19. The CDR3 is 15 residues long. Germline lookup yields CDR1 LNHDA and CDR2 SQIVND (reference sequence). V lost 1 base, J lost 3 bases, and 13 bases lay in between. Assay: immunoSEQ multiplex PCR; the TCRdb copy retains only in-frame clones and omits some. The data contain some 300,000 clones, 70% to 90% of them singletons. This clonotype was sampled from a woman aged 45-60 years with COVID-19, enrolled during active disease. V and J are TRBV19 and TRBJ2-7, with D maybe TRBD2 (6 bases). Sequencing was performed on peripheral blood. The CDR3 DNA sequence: TGTGCCAGTAGTATAGTGGGGGGACGGGACTACGAGCAGTACTTC. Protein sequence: CASSIVGGRDYEQYF.